Sequencing of this TCR beta chain was carried out in a study of metastatic and nonmetastatic thyroid tumors. Looking at the study overall: The comparison covered peripheral blood and tumor or nodule tissue in malignant and benign thyroid patients. Findings and caveats of the study: Within blood and tumor, benign nodules reportedly had significantly lower TCR beta diversity than malignant thyroid tumors did.

Thyroid surgery had not been preceded by any treatment in any patient. TCRdb ran MiXCR on the PCR reads. Among 45,000 to 50,000 clones listed, 22% were seen once. This clone was picked up many times. Its antigen is not known. An end of the junction differs from the germline gene, which may be a read error. The CDR3 extends over 13 amino acids. The germline V gene encodes CDR1 SGHNT and CDR2 YENEEA. Sequencing was performed on blood. The TCR originated in a male donor with papillary thyroid cancer or a benign thyroid nodule (not recorded which). Some clones in this sample may be carry-over from other donors' samples. The chain carries TRBV11-3 and TRBJ1-1; D not certain. This CDR3 reads CAVGPRMNTEAFF. The CDR3 DNA reads TGCGCCGTCGGGCCAAGGATGAACACTGAAGCTTTCTTT.